This record looks at one T cell receptor (beta chain) sequence and its context. The PCR had 60 Vbeta and 13 Jbeta primers. Clones were sequenced by immunoSEQ multiplex PCR, and TCRdb holds only the in-frame ones, with some missing. The data contain roughly 150,000 clones, approximately 83% of them seen just once; the ten biggest clones take up 1.5%. This sample is part of a study of cytomegalovirus exposure and HLA in healthy donors. The sequenced sample was PBMCs. The sequence derives from a woman between 18 and 29 years old in good health and CMV-seronegative.

CDR3 sequence: CASSFSGINQPQHF. CDR3 nucleotides: TGTGCCAGCAGCTTCAGCGGCATCAATCAGCCCCAGCATTTT. The chain recombines TRBV11-2 with TRBJ1-5, with D unclear. Trimming shortened V by 3 bases and J by 3 bases, and 9 bases separated the two germline ends. The CDR3 is 14 residues long. Germline V gene data show CDR1 as SGHAT and CDR2 as FQNNGV.